Listed below are T cell receptor beta chains from one sample, sequenced in a study of control samples from healthy donors and cancer patients. This table comes from immunoSEQ multiplex PCR, and its TCRdb copy is limited to in-frame clones, with some not included. Found here are approximately 40,000 clones, roughly three quarters of them singletons; the top ten hold approximately 17%. Sequencing used formalin-fixed, paraffin-embedded tissue. The receptors originated from a male donor with melanoma. Each CDR3 is given without its conserved first and last residue. Clone sizes are given selectively: once, few, many, or a class where the clone is expanded.

V gene: TRBV28; clone size: .; J gene: TRBJ1-1; CDR3 protein: ASSPPEATMNTEAF
V gene: TRBV10-3; clone size: once; J gene: TRBJ2-3; CDR3 protein: AIRRGEGSDTQY
V gene: TRBV19; clone size: .; J gene: TRBJ1-5; CDR3 protein: ASSIGGSGQPQH
V gene: TRBV6-5; clone size: .; J gene: TRBJ1-1; CDR3 protein: TSTEKGGFGTEAF
V gene: TRBV3-1/TRBV3-2; clone size: many; J gene: TRBJ2-5; CDR3 protein: ASSLIAVQETQY
V gene: TRBV28; clone size: .; J gene: TRBJ2-7; CDR3 protein: ASWEPRGSREQY
V gene: TRBV15; clone size: few; J gene: TRBJ2-7; CDR3 protein: ATSRERGPYEQY
V gene: TRBV3-1/TRBV3-2; clone size: .; J gene: TRBJ2-1; CDR3 protein: ASSKGRLAGVYEQF
V gene: TRBV6-5; clone size: few; J gene: TRBJ2-1; CDR3 protein: ASSYDGLGSNEQF
V gene: TRBV21-1; clone size: .; J gene: TRBJ1-1; CDR3 protein: ASSEGTGSPNTEAF
V gene: TRBV5-1; clone size: .; J gene: TRBJ2-3; CDR3 protein: ASSPRPNTDTQY
V gene: TRBV6-1; clone size: .; J gene: TRBJ1-5; CDR3 protein: ASSEALDRGNQPQH
V gene: TRBV7-9; clone size: .; J gene: TRBJ2-7; CDR3 protein: ASSHGRPGQGDYEQY